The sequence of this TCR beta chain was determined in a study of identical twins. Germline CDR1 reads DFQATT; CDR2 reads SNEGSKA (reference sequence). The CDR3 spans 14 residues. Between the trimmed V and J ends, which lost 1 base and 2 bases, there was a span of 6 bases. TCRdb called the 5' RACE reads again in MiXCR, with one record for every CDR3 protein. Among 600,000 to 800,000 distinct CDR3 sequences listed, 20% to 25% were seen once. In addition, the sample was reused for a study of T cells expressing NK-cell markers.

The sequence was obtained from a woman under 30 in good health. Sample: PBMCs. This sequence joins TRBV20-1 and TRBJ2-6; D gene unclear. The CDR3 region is CSARVAAGANVLTF. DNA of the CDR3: TGCAGTGCTAGAGTGGCAGCTGGGGCCAACGTCCTGACTTTC.